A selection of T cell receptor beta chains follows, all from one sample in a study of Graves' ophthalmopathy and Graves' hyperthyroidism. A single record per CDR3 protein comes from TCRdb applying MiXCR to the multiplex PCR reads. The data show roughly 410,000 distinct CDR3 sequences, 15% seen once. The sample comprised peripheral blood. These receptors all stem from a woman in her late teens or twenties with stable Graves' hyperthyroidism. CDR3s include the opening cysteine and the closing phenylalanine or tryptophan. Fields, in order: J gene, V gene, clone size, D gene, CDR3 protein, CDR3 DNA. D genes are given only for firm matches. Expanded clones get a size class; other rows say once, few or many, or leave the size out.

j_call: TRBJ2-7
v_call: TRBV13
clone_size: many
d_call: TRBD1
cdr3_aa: CASSIRDSSYEQYF
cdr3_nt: TGTGCCAGCAGCATCAGGGACAGCTCCTACGAGCAGTACTTC

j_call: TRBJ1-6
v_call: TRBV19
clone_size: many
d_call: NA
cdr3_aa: CASSIRDILTSPLHF
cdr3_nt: TGTGCCAGTAGTATCCGGGACATACTGACTTCACCCCTCCACTTT

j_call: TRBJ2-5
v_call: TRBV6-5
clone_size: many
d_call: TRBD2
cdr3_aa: CASSYGGGGQETQYF
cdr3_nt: TGTGCCAGCAGTTATGGCGGGGGAGGGCAAGAGACCCAGTACTTC

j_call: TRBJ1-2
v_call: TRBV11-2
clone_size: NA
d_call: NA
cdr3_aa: CASSLPRETSHDYGYTF
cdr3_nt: TGTGCCAGCAGTTTACCCAGGGAAACGTCCCACGACTATGGCTACACCTTC

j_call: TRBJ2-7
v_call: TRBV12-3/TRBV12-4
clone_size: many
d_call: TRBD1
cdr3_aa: CASSISRTGMWYEQYF
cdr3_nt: TGTGCCAGCAGTATCTCCCGGACAGGGATGTGGTACGAGCAGTACTTC

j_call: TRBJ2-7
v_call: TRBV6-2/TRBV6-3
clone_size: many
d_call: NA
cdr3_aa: CASSRRGGSYEQYF
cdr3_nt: TGTGCCAGCAGCCGGCGGGGCGGCTCCTACGAGCAGTACTTC

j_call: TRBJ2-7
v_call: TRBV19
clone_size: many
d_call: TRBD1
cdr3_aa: CASSITGQTFYEQYF
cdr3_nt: TGTGCCAGTAGTATTACGGGACAGACCTTCTACGAGCAGTACTTC

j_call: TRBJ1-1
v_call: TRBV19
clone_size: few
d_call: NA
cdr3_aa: CASSISGGGYEAFF
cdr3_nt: TGTGCCAGTAGTATTTCGGGGGGTGGATATGAAGCTTTCTTT

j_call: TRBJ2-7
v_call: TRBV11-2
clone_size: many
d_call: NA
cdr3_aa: CASSLLTETYEQYF
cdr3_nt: TGTGCCAGCAGCCTGCTGACAGAGACCTACGAGCAGTACTTC

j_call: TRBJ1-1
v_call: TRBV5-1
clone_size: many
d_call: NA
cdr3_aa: CASSPRQPNTEAFF
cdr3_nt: TGCGCCAGCAGCCCACGACAACCCAACACTGAAGCTTTCTTT

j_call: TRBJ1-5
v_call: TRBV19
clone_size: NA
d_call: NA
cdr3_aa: CASSTGVYQPQHF
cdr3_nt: TGTGCCAGTAGTACAGGTGTTTACCAGCCCCAGCATTTT

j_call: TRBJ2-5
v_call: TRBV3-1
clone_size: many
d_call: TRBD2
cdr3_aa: CASSQDLAGEETQYF
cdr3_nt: TGTGCCAGCAGCCAAGATCTAGCGGGGGAAGAGACCCAGTACTTC

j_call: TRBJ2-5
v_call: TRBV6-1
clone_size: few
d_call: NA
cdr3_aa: CASVGALTQYF
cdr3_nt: TGTGCCAGCGTAGGAGCGCTTACCCAGTACTTC

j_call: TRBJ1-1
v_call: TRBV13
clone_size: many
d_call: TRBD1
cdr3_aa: CASSYGTGGGTEAFF
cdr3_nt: TGTGCCAGCAGCTACGGGACAGGGGGCGGCACTGAAGCTTTCTTT

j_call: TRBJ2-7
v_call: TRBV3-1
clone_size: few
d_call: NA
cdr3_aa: CASSQPGPSGEQYF
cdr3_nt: TGTGCCAGCAGCCAACCCGGACCTAGTGGGGAGCAGTACTTC

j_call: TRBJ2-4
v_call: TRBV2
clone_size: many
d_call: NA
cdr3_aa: CASSDQGSPNIQYF
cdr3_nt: TGTGCCAGCAGTGATCAGGGAAGTCCGAACATTCAGTACTTC

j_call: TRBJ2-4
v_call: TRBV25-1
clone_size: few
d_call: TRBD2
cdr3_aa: CASSGLAGVGKNIQYF
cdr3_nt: TGTGCCAGCAGTGGCCTAGCGGGGGTTGGCAAAAACATTCAGTACTTC

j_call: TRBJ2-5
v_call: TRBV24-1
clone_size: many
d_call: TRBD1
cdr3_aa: CATSHSGTGETQYF
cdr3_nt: TGTGCCACCAGTCATTCCGGGACAGGAGAGACCCAGTACTTC

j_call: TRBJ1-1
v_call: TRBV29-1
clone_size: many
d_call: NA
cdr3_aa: CSVGSARREGFF
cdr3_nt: TGCAGCGTTGGCTCAGCCAGAAGGGAAGGTTTCTTT

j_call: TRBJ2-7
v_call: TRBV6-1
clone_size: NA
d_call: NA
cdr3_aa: CASKIAGRCFEQYF
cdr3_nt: TGTGCCAGCAAAATAGCCGGTCGTTGCTTCGAGCAGTACTTC

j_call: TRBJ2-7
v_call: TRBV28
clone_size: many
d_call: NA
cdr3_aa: CAIAGTAYEQYF
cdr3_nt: TGTGCCATCGCCGGGACGGCCTACGAGCAGTACTTC

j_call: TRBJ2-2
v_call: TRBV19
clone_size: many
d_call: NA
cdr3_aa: CASGRATGELFF
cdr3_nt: TGTGCCAGTGGAAGGGCGACCGGGGAGCTGTTTTTT

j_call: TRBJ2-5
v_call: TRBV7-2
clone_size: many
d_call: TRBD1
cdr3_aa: CASSLDGTEETQYF
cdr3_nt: TGTGCCAGCAGCTTAGACGGGACAGAAGAGACCCAGTACTTC

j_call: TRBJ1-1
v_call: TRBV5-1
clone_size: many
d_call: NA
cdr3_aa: CASSLDQAGTEAFF
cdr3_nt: TGCGCCAGCAGCTTGGATCAGGCTGGAACTGAAGCTTTCTTT

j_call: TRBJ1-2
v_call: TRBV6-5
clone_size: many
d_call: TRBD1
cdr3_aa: CASSGQGDGYTF
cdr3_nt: TGTGCCAGCAGCGGACAGGGGGATGGCTACACCTTC

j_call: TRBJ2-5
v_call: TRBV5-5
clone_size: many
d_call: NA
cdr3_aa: CASSLRRAEETQYF
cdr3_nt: TGTGCCAGCAGCTTGCGACGAGCGGAAGAGACCCAGTACTTC

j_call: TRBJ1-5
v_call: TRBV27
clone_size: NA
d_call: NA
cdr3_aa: CASSFVSGGLVNQPQHF
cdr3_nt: TGTGCCAGCAGTTTCGTGTCGGGGGGCTTGGTCAATCAGCCCCAGCATTTT

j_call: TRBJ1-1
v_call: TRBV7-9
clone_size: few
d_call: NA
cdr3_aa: CASSSMAGLNTEAFF
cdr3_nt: TGTGCCAGCAGCTCGATGGCCGGGTTGAACACTGAAGCTTTCTTT

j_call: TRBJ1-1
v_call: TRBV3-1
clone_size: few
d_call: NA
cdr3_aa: CASSQKGYTEAFF
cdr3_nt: TGTGCCAGCAGCCAGAAAGGATACACTGAAGCTTTCTTT

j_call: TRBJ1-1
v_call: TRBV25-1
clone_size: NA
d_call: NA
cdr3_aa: CASSALDRQVDTEAFF
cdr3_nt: TGTGCCAGCAGTGCCCTGGACAGACAGGTCGACACTGAAGCTTTCTTT

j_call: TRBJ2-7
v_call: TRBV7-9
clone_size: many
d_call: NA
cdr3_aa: CASSLIPSDGLEQYF
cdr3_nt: TGTGCCAGCAGCTTAATCCCTTCGGACGGCCTAGAGCAGTACTTC

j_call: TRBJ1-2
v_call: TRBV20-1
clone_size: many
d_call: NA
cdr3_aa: CSASGKGGGYGYTF
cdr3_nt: TGCAGTGCTAGCGGCAAGGGAGGGGGGTATGGCTACACCTTC

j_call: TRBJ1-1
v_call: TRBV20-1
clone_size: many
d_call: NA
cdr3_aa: CSGVWGAEAFF
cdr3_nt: TGCAGTGGGGTCTGGGGGGCTGAAGCTTTCTTT

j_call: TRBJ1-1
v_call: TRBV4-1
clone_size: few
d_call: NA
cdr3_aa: CASSQGPGRNTEAFF
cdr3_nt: TGCGCCAGCAGCCAAGGGCCAGGGCGGAACACTGAAGCTTTCTTT

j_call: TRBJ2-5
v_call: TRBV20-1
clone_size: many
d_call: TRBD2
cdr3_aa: CSASTSGETQYF
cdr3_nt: TGCAGTGCCTCGACTAGCGGAGAGACCCAGTACTTC

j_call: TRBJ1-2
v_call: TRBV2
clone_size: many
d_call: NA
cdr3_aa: CASRYRLNYGYTF
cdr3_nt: TGTGCCAGCAGGTACAGGTTGAACTATGGCTACACCTTC

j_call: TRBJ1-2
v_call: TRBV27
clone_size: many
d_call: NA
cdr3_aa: CASSSSPGGYGYTF
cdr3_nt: TGTGCCAGCAGTTCGTCCCCGGGGGGCTATGGCTACACCTTC

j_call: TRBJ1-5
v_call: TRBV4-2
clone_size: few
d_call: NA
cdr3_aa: CASSQGGVGRWNQPQHF
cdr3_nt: TGTGCCAGCAGCCAAGGAGGGGTAGGGAGGTGGAATCAGCCCCAGCATTTT

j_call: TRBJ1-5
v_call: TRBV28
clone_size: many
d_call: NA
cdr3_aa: CASSLLGYNQPQHF
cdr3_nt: TGTGCCAGCAGTTTGTTGGGTTACAATCAGCCCCAGCATTTT

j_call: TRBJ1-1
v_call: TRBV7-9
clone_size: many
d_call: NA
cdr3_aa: CASSLIQYTEAFF
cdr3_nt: TGTGCCAGCAGCTTAATACAGTACACTGAAGCTTTCTTT

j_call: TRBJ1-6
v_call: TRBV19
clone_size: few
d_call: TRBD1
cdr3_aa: CASIGGGNSPLHF
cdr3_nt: TGTGCCAGTATAGGGGGCGGGAATTCACCCCTCCACTTT

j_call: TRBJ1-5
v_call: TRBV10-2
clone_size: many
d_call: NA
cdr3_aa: CASSESIALGQHF
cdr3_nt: TGCGCCAGCAGTGAGTCGATTGCCTTGGGCCAGCATTTT

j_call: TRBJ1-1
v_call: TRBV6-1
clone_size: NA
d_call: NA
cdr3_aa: CASSEVIGDTEAFF
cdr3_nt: TGTGCCAGCAGTGAAGTGATTGGGGACACTGAAGCTTTCTTT

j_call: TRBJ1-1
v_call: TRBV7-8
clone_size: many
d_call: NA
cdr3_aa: CASSLEAEAYGRFF
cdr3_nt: TGTGCCAGCAGCTTAGAGGCGGAGGCGTATGGAAGGTTCTTT

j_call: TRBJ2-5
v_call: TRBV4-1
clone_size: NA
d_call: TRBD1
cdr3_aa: CASSQGIRDRGRKTQYF
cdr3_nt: TGCGCCAGCAGCCAAGGGATCCGGGACAGGGGAAGAAAGACCCAGTACTTC

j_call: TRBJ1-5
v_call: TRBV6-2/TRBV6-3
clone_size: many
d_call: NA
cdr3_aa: CASSYSRLAWLTQHF
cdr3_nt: TGTGCCAGCAGTTACTCGAGATTGGCGTGGCTCACCCAGCATTTT

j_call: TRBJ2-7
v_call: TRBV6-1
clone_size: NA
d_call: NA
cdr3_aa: CASRNSGRTSSYEQYF
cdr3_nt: TGTGCCAGCAGAAATTCCGGACGGACGTCCTCCTACGAGCAGTACTTC

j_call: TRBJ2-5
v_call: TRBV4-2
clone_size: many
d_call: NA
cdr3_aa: CASSQGREETQYF
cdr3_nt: TGTGCCAGCAGCCAAGGACGAGAAGAGACCCAGTACTTC

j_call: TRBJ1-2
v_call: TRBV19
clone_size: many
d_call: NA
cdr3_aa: CASSRQAGYGYTF
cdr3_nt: TGTGCCAGTAGTAGGCAGGCCGGCTATGGCTACACCTTC

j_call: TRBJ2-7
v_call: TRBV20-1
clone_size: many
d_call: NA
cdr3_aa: CRDPNHEQYF
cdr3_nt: TGCAGAGACCCCAATCACGAGCAGTACTTC